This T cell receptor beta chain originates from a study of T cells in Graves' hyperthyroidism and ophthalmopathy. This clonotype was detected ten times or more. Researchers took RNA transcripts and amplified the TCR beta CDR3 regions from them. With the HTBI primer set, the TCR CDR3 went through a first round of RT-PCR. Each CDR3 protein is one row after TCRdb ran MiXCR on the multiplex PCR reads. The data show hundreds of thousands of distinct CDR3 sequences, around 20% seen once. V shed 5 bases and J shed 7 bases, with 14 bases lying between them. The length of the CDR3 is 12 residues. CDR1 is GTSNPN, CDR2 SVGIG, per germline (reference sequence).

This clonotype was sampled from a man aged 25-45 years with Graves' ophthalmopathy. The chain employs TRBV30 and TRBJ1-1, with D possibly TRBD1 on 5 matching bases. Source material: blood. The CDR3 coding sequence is TGTGCCTGGGATGACAGCTCCGTTGAAGCTTTCTTT. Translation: CAWDDSSVEAFF. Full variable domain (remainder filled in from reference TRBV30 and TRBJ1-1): SQTIHQWPATLVQPVGSPLSLECTVEGTSNPNLYWYRQAAGRGLQLLFYSVGIGQISSEVPQNLSASRPQDRQFILSSKKLLLSDSGFYLCAWDDSSVEAFFGQGTRLTVV.